In this sample, the clone carrying this TCR beta chain turned up many times. Its target is not known. The use of genomic DNA as template underpinned the TCR beta VDJ and CDR3 profiling. TCRdb reprocessed the reads with MiXCR, giving one entry per CDR3 protein. The sample has hundreds of thousands of distinct CDR3 sequences, 45% to 65% seen once. Sequenced patients had shown CD8+CD57+ cell expansion by flow cytometry. As a group, the patients uniformly had severe acquired aplastic anemia. Untreated patients provided the blood samples, with no therapy given before sampling. The record originates from a study of CD8+CD57+ T cells in acquired aplastic anemia. Overall study: On average, sorted CD4+ and CD8+ cells gave 3 to 4 ug of DNA. Findings of the study overall: Sharing between patients and controls was observed for roughly 29 CD8+ CDR3 sequences.

Sample: sorted CD4+, CD8+, or CD8+CD57+ T cells (not recorded which) from PBMCs. The sequence derives from a human donor with aplastic anemia.

CDR3 in amino acids: CASSLVGGGAGGGDTQYF. CDR3 DNA: TGCGCCAGCAGCTTGGTTGGTGGCGGAGCGGGGGGGGGAGATACGCAGTATTTT. J is TRBJ2-3 and V is TRBV5-1; TRBD2 matches 10 bases. The V gene end was trimmed by 0 bases and the J gene end by 5 bases; junction bases not matched to a gene: 12. This CDR3 is 18 amino acids long. Germline loops: CDR1 SGHRS, CDR2 YFSETQ. Variable domain in full (rest from reference TRBV5-1 and TRBJ2-3): KAGVTQTPRYLIKTRGQQVTLSCSPISGHRSVSWYQQTPGQGLQFLFEYFSETQRNKGNFPGRFSGRQFSNSRSEMNVSTLELGDSALYLCASSLVGGGAGGGDTQYFGPGTRLTVL.